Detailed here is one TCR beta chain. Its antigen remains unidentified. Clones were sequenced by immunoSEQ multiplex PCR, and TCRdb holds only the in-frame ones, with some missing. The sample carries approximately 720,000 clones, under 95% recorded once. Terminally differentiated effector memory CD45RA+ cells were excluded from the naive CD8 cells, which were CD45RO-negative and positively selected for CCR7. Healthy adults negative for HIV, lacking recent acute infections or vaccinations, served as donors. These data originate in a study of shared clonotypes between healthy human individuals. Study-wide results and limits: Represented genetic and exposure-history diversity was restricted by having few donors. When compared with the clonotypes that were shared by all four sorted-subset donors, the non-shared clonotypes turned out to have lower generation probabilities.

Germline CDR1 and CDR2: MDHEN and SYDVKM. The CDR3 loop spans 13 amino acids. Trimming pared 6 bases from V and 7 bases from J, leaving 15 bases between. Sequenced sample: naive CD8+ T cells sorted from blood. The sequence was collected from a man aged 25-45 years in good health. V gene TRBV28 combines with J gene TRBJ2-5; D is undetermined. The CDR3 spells CASRPGSMGTQYF. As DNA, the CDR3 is TGTGCCAGCAGGCCCGGATCCATGGGGACCCAGTACTTC.